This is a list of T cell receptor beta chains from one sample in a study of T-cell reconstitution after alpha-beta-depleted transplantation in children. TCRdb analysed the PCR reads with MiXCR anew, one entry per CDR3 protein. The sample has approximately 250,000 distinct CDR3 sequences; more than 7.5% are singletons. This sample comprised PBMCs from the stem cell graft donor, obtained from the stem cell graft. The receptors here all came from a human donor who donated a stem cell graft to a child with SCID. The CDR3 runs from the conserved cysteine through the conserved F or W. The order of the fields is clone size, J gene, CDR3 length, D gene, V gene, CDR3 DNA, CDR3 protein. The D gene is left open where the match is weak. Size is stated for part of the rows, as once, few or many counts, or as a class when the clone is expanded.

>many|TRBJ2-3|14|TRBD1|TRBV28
TGTGCCAGCAGTCCTGGACAGGGTTTGGAAACGCAGTATTTT
CASSPGQGLETQYF
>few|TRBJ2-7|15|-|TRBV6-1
TGTGCCAGCAGTGAAAGCCCCACGGCTTCCTACGAGCAGTACTTC
CASSESPTASYEQYF
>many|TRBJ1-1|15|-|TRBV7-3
TGTGCCAGCAGCTTGGGCCGGCCCCCGCTCACTGAAGCTTTCTTT
CASSLGRPPLTEAFF
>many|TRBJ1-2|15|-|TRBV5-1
TGCGCCAGCAGCCCCAACCCGGGGAATCTGGGTGGCTACACCTTC
CASSPNPGNLGGYTF
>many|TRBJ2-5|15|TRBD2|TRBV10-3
TGTGCCATCAAAACCCTGACTAGCGGGGGGGAGACCCAGTACTTC
CAIKTLTSGGETQYF
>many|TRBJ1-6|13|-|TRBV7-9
TGTGCCAGCAGCCTATCCGGGGATTCACCCCTCCACTTT
CASSLSGDSPLHF
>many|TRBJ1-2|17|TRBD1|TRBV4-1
TGCGCCAGCAGCCAGAGCTCCGGGACAGGGGTGTGGAATGGCTACACCTTC
CASSQSSGTGVWNGYTF
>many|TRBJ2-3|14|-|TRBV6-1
TGTGCCAGCAGAATCAGGGAGGTGACAGATACGCAGTATTTT
CASRIREVTDTQYF
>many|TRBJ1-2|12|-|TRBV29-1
TGCAGCGTTGTAACCTTGGCAGGAGGCTACACCTTC
CSVVTLAGGYTF
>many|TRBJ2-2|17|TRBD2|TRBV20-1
TGCAGTGCTAGATCCCCCCCCTGGGCGGGGGACACCGGGGAGCTGTTTTTT
CSARSPPWAGDTGELFF
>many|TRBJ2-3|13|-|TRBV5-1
TGCGCCAGCAGCTTAGGTAGTCCAGATACGCAGTATTTT
CASSLGSPDTQYF
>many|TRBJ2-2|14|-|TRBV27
TGTGCCAGCAGGAAATCTAGGAACACCGGGGAGCTGTTTTTT
CASRKSRNTGELFF
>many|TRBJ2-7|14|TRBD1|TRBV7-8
TGTGCCAGCAGCCTCCGACAGGGGACCTACGAGCAGTACTTC
CASSLRQGTYEQYF
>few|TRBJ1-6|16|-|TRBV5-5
TGTGCCAGCAGCTTGGAGGGTCCGGAGGCTAATTCACCCCTCCACTTT
CASSLEGPEANSPLHF
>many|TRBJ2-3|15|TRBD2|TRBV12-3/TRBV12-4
TGTGCCAGCAGTTTCGGCGGGGGGGGCACAGATACGCAGTATTTT
CASSFGGGGTDTQYF
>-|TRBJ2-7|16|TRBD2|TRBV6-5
TGTGCCAGCAGTTCCGTGCCGGGGGGGTTCTCCTACGAGCAGTACTTC
CASSSVPGGFSYEQYF
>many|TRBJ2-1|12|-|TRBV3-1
TGTGCCAGCACCAACTATGGCAATGAGCAGTTCTTC
CASTNYGNEQFF
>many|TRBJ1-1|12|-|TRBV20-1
TGCAGTGCTAGTTTCGGGGAGGGTGAAGCTTTCTTT
CSASFGEGEAFF
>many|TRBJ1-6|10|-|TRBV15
TGTGCCACCGGGGATTCACCCCTCCACTTT
CATGDSPLHF
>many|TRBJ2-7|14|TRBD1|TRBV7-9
TGTGCCAGCAGCTTCGCGGACAGGGGAACCGAGCAGTACTTC
CASSFADRGTEQYF
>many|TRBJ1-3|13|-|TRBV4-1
TGCGCCAGCAGGGAAGTGGTTGGAAACACCATATATTTT
CASREVVGNTIYF